Listed here are 18 T cell receptor beta chains from one sample, sequenced in a study of cytomegalovirus exposure and HLA in healthy donors. The PCR employed 60 Vbeta primers together with 13 Jbeta primers. Data came from immunoSEQ multiplex PCR; TCRdb stores just in-frame clones and leaves some out. The sample includes about 160,000 clones, 82% of them seen just once. Sequenced sample: PBMCs. The receptors derive from a man over 45 in good health and CMV-seropositive.

This chain connects TRBV28 to TRBJ1-2; TRBD1 matches at 12 bases. The ends lost 4 bases at V and 7 bases at J; junction bases unmatched: 4. The CDR3 contains 14 residues. Germline V lookup: CDR1 MDHEN, CDR2 SYDVKM. CDR3: CASSSGQGAVGYTF. CDR3 DNA: TGTGCCAGCAGTTCGGGACAGGGGGCTGTTGGCTACACCTTC.

In DNA, the CDR3 is TGTGCCAGCAGCCCGGGACTAGCGGACTCCTACGAGCAGTACTTC. As protein: CASSPGLADSYEQYF. V gene TRBV5-4 combines with J gene TRBJ2-7; TRBD2 agrees at 11 bases. The CDR3 totals 15 residues. The germline gives CDR1 SGHNT, CDR2 YYREEE (reference sequence). V dropped 4 bases and J dropped 0; count of bases not matched to a gene: 3. Using reference TRBV5-4 and TRBJ2-7 for the parts outside the CDR3, the full variable domain is ETGVTQSPTHLIKTRGQQVTLRCSSQSGHNTVSWYQQALGQGPQFIFQYYREEENGRGNFPPRFSGLQFPNYSSELNVNALELDDSALYLCASSPGLADSYEQYFGPGTRLTVT.

The V call is TRBV2, the J call TRBJ1-6; D not resolved. The CDR3 is 14 residues long. The germline gives CDR1 SNHLY, CDR2 FYNNEI. V was cut by 10 bases and J by 0 bases, with 10 bases left in between. Here the CDR3 reads CATGAASYNSPLHF. The DNA for the CDR3 is TGTGCCACCGGAGCAGCCTCCTATAATTCACCCCTCCACTTT.

This clone turned up a few times. The genes are TRBV6-6 and TRBJ2-2; 8 bases are shared with TRBD2. The junction had 3 bases not matched to a gene; V was cut back by 6 bases and J by 6 bases. This CDR3 has 13 amino acids. The germline CDR1 and CDR2 sequences are MNHNY and SVGAGI (reference sequence). The CDR3 is CASRSTSAGELFF. The DNA of the CDR3 is TGTGCCAGCAGGTCGACTAGCGCCGGGGAGCTGTTTTTT.

The rearrangement links TRBV5-6 to TRBJ2-3; no firm D call. CDR1 and CDR2 from the germline V gene are SGHDT and YYEEEE. CDR3 length: 15 amino acids. V was clipped by 2 bases and J by 0 bases, with 10 bases between them. CDR3 in amino acids: CASSFNLLSTDTQYF. The CDR3 DNA follows: TGTGCCAGCAGCTTTAATCTATTAAGCACAGATACGCAGTATTTT. Full variable domain (outside the CDR3, taken from reference TRBV5-6 and TRBJ2-3): DAGVTQSPTHLIKTRGQQVTLRCSPKSGHDTVSWYQQALGQGPQFIFQYYEEEERQRGNFPDRFSGHQFPNYSSELNVNALLLGDSALYLCASSFNLLSTDTQYFGPGTRLTVL.

The J gene is TRBJ2-7, the V gene TRBV5-6; 9 nucleotides match TRBD1. Germline CDR1 SGHDT, CDR2 YYEEEE. The J segment lost 0 bases and the V segment lost 0 bases, leaving 1 base of the junction unmatched. This CDR3 spans 15 amino acids. The CDR3 bases are TGTGCCAGCAGCTTGGTACAGGGGGCCTCCTACGAGCAGTACTTC. This gives the protein CASSLVQGASYEQYF.

J is TRBJ1-3 and V is TRBV7-9; 10 bases are a match to TRBD1. The junction had 8 bases not matched to a gene; V was cut back by 5 bases and J by 4 bases. CDR1 and CDR2 (germline): SEHNR, FQNEAQ (reference sequence). The CDR3 is 16 amino acids. The CDR3 coding sequence is TGTGCCAGCAGCCGGGACAGGGGATCGGTAGGAAACACCATATATTTT. Translated: CASSRDRGSVGNTIYF.

The CDR3 region is CASSPGPVVAPPGHPYGYTF. DNA of the CDR3: TGCGCCAGCAGCCCAGGCCCGGTTGTTGCTCCTCCGGGACACCCCTATGGCTACACCTTC. The rearrangement uses TRBV5-1 and TRBJ1-2, with D maybe TRBD1 (6 bases). The ends were cut back, 4 bases at V and 4 bases at J, with 32 bases in the middle. This CDR3 is 20 amino acids long. The germline V gene encodes CDR1 SGHRS and CDR2 YFSETQ.

This clone showed up just once. The J gene is TRBJ1-3, the V gene TRBV19, with 7 positions matching TRBD1. CDR3 length: 15 residues. Germline loops: CDR1 LNHDA, CDR2 SQIVND (reference sequence). V was pared by 5 bases and J by 2 bases, with 6 bases of the junction left unmatched. The CDR3 DNA is TGTGCCAGTAGTGTCACACAGGGGACTGGAAACACCATATATTTT. Amino acid sequence: CASSVTQGTGNTIYF.

The rearrangement uses TRBV28 and TRBJ1-3, with 7 bases fitting TRBD1. V gave up 5 bases and J gave up 2 bases; unmatched junction bases: 6. From germline, CDR1 is MDHEN and CDR2 SYDVKM. This CDR3 has 15 amino acids. The CDR3 DNA is TGTGCCAGCAGTCCCCTGACAGGGACTGGAAACACCATATATTTT. Amino acids: CASSPLTGTGNTIYF.

V is TRBV5-6 and J is TRBJ2-5, with 12 bases matching TRBD2. V dropped 4 bases and J dropped 3; count of bases not matched to a gene: 7. The CDR3 sequence is 16 residues long. CDR1 is SGHDT, CDR2 YYEEEE, per germline. CDR3 coding DNA: TGTGCCAGCAGCCTTTGGGCTAGCGGGGGGGAAGAGACCCAGTACTTC. Translation gives CASSLWASGGEETQYF.

V is TRBV5-1 and J is TRBJ2-7, with 7 bases that match TRBD1. The CDR3 runs 12 residues. V shed 4 bases, J shed 5 bases, and the junction held 3 bases outside the gene matches. Germline CDR1 SGHRS, CDR2 YFSETQ. The CDR3 spells CASSLTGNEQYF. CDR3 bases: TGCGCCAGCAGCCTGACAGGGAACGAGCAGTACTTC.

The DNA of the CDR3 is TGTGCCAGCAGTTTAGGGCTAGCGGGAGGGATTCAAGAGACCCAGTACTTC. The encoded protein is CASSLGLAGGIQETQYF. The chain is built from TRBV27 and TRBJ2-5, with 12 bases that match TRBD2. From germline, CDR1 is MNHEY and CDR2 SMNVEV (reference sequence). Germline trimming cut 2 bases from V and 2 bases from J; bases unmatched to any gene: 6. There are 17 residues in the CDR3.

J is TRBJ2-7 and V is TRBV7-9; the D gene is possibly TRBD2 (5 bases). The CDR3 loop spans 16 amino acids. Germline CDR1 and CDR2: SEHNR and FQNEAQ (reference sequence). V lost 5 bases and J lost 0, with 17 bases in between. As DNA, the CDR3 is TGTGCCAGCAGCCCCCCCCGGGGTCCTATCTCCTACGAGCAGTACTTC. This encodes CASSPPRGPISYEQYF.

This chain links TRBV14 with TRBJ1-1; 8 bases are a match to TRBD1. CDR3 size: 17 residues. CDR1 is SGHDN and CDR2 is FVKESK in the germline V gene. Germline trimming cut 3 bases from V and 4 bases from J; bases unmatched to any gene: 13. CDR3 amino acids: CASSQATDRGISTEAFF. The DNA of the CDR3 is TGTGCCAGCAGCCAGGCTACCGACAGGGGAATCAGCACTGAAGCTTTCTTT.

The J gene is TRBJ1-5, the V gene TRBV18, with 10 bases identical to TRBD1. This CDR3 is 18 amino acids long. The junction had 10 bases not matched to a gene; V was cut back by 0 bases and J by 5 bases. In germline, CDR1 is KGHSH, CDR2 LQKENI. Written as DNA, the CDR3 is TGTGCCAGCTCACCACCGAACCCGTGGGGACAGGGGCATCAGCCCCAGCATTTT. Amino acid sequence: CASSPPNPWGQGHQPQHF.

In the case of this clone: Other DNA variants within this sample encode the same CDR3. The chain carries TRBV10-3 and TRBJ1-5, with TRBD1 matching 10 bases. This CDR3 spans 13 amino acids. Unmatched junction bases numbered 0, after V lost 6 bases and J lost 4 bases. Germline CDR1 is ENHRY and CDR2 is SYGVKD. CDR3 bases: TGTGCCATCAGGGGACAGGGGAATCAGCCCCAGCATTTT. Residues: CAIRGQGNQPQHF.

The CDR3 DNA is TGTGCTAGTGGTCGTGGGACAGGGGTGGCTGGCTACACCTTC. It encodes CASGRGTGVAGYTF. This chain joins TRBV12-5 and TRBJ1-2, with TRBD1 matching 10 bases. The CDR3 is 14 amino acids. The V gene end was trimmed by 5 bases and the J gene end by 7 bases; junction bases not matched to a gene: 7. CDR1 is LGHNT and CDR2 is FRNRAP in the germline V gene.